A single sample gave rise to the 15 T cell receptor beta chains below, sequenced in a study of graft-versus-host responses after intestinal transplantation. TCRdb keeps only in-frame clones here, not all; method: immunoSEQ multiplex PCR. The sample contains 45,000 to 55,000 clones, just under 95% of which appear only once. The material sequenced was PBMCs, taken around 27 months after a first intestinal transplant, on the day of a second. These receptors all stem from a human patient who received an intestinal transplant, so some T cells may come from the graft donor.

The chain joins TRBV10-1 to TRBJ2-5; D is possibly TRBD1 (7 bases). Germline V gene sequence: CDR1 WNHNN, CDR2 SYGVQD (reference sequence). The CDR3 runs to 14 residues. V was clipped by 4 bases and J by 4 bases, with 13 bases between them. CDR3 protein: CASSAGGRRETQYF. As DNA, the CDR3 is TGCGCCAGCAGTGCAGGGGGGCGACGAGAGACCCAGTACTTC.

This clone has just one count. The chain couples TRBV6-5 to TRBJ2-5; the D is unclear. Germline V gives CDR1 MNHEY, CDR2 SVGAGI. Trimming left V 0 bases short and J 4 bases short, with 6 bases between. The CDR3 consists of 13 residues. In nucleotides, the CDR3 is TGTGCCAGCAGTTACTCCATAGGAGAGACCCAGTACTTC. It codes for CASSYSIGETQYF.

The genes are TRBV5-1 and TRBJ1-3; D call uncertain. The CDR3 consists of 15 residues. With 4 bases removed from V and 0 bases from J, the gap between germline ends came to 11 bases. The germline V gene has CDR1 SGHRS and CDR2 YFSETQ. The CDR3 loop reads CASSPLVASGNTIYF. CDR3 nucleotides: TGCGCCAGCAGCCCCCTGGTGGCCTCTGGAAACACCATATATTTT.

The chain recombines TRBV2 with TRBJ1-6; D remains ambiguous. In germline, CDR1 is SNHLY, CDR2 FYNNEI. The germline V and J ends were trimmed by 8 bases and 0 bases, with 5 bases remaining between them. The CDR3 loop spans 13 amino acids. The chain's CDR3 is CASGRSYNSPLHF. CDR3 nucleotide sequence: TGTGCCAGCGGGCGCTCCTATAATTCACCCCTCCACTTT.

This chain joins TRBV15 and TRBJ2-1, with D possibly being TRBD1 (5 bases). CDR1 LNHNV and CDR2 YYDKDF come from the germline V gene (reference sequence). Trimming left V 0 bases short and J 10 bases short, with 10 bases between. This CDR3 spans 13 amino acids. The CDR3 DNA sequence: TGTGCCACCAGCAGAGATCCCAGGGTCGAGCAGTTCTTC. Its translation is CATSRDPRVEQFF.

This sequence joins TRBV6-5 and TRBJ1-2, with a weak D call TRBD1 (5 bases). Germline V CDR1 and CDR2: MNHEY, SVGAGI. V gave up 4 bases and J gave up 3 bases, with 12 bases separating them. The CDR3 sequence is 14 residues long. CDR3 nucleotides: TGTGCCAGCAGTTCTAGAGGGGCGGACTATGGCTACACCTTC. Translating it yields CASSSRGADYGYTF.

As DNA, the CDR3 is TGTGCCAGCAGCAAGACTTACTTGGACGGGATACAAGAGACCCAGTACTTC. This encodes CASSKTYLDGIQETQYF. The chain has TRBV14 and TRBJ2-5; D might be TRBD2 (5 bases). V was clipped by 5 bases and J by 2 bases, with 21 bases between them. Germline CDR1 reads SGHDN; CDR2 reads FVKESK. The CDR3 runs to 17 residues.

V is TRBV5-6 and J is TRBJ2-5; D is perhaps TRBD1 or TRBD2 (5 bases each). The DNA end favors TRBJ2-7, so the J call may be wrong. Looked up from germline, CDR1 is SGHDT and CDR2 is YYEEEE. This CDR3 contains 14 residues. The CDR3 nucleotides are TGTGCCAGCAGCTTGCCGGGACGGGATTACGAGCAGTACTTC. It is translated as CASSLPGRDYEQYF.

The V and J genes are TRBV9 and TRBJ2-2; no clear D. V was clipped by 5 bases and J by 0 bases, with 8 bases between them. CDR1 SGDLS and CDR2 YYNGEE come from the germline V gene. There are 14 residues in the CDR3. The CDR3 nucleotides are TGTGCCAGCAGGCGGACCCCGAACACCGGGGAGCTGTTTTTT. Translating it yields CASRRTPNTGELFF.

The chain joins TRBV7-8 to TRBJ1-6, with TRBD1 as a possible D gene (5 bases). The germline V and J ends were trimmed by 6 bases and 6 bases, with 15 bases remaining between them. The germline V gene has CDR1 SGHVS and CDR2 FQNEAQ. The CDR3 contains 15 residues. CDR3 nucleotides: TGTGCCAGCAGATTCGACAGAGCCGGTAATTCACCCCTCCACTTT. Its translation: CASRFDRAGNSPLHF.

CDR3 in DNA: TGTGCCAGCAGTTACTTAACCTCGACGGTGGGGAATGAGCAGTTCTTC. Translating it yields CASSYLTSTVGNEQFF. This chain connects TRBV6-5 to TRBJ2-1; no clear D. The ends were cut back, 1 base at V and 7 bases at J, with 17 bases in the middle. This CDR3 spans 16 amino acids. Germline V gene sequence: CDR1 MNHEY, CDR2 SVGAGI.

This clone was recorded only once. The V gene is TRBV5-1, the J gene TRBJ1-2; D is possibly TRBD1 (6 bases). The CDR3 is 14 amino acids. The V and J ends lost 0 bases and 2 bases respectively, with 8 bases between them. Germline-derived CDR1 and CDR2 are SGHRS and YFSETQ. CDR3 residues: CASSLVQGNYGYTF. The CDR3 DNA follows: TGCGCCAGCAGCTTGGTCCAGGGGAACTATGGCTACACCTTC. Full variable domain (remainder filled in from reference TRBV5-1 and TRBJ1-2): KAGVTQTPRYLIKTRGQQVTLSCSPISGHRSVSWYQQTPGQGLQFLFEYFSETQRNKGNFPGRFSGRQFSNSRSEMNVSTLELGDSALYLCASSLVQGNYGYTFGSGTRLTVV.

The chain has TRBV6-1 and TRBJ2-1, with TRBD1 as a possible D gene (5 bases). Trimming stripped 5 bases from V and 4 bases from J, with 9 bases between. The germline V gene encodes CDR1 MNHNS and CDR2 SASEGT. This CDR3 spans 13 amino acids. CDR3 in DNA: TGTGCCAGCAGTTTTCAGGGTTACAATGAGCAGTTCTTC. Amino acid sequence: CASSFQGYNEQFF.

This clone was observed once. The V call is TRBV28, the J call TRBJ2-7; the match to TRBD2 covers 9 bases. This CDR3 region has 14 residues. The trim removed 7 bases at V and 2 bases at J, leaving 6 bases unmatched. Germline V gives CDR1 MDHEN, CDR2 SYDVKM. In DNA, the CDR3 is TGTGCCAGCACCCGTCTAGCGGGACCCTACGAGCAGTACTTC. Protein sequence: CASTRLAGPYEQYF.

This chain joins TRBV27 and TRBJ1-5; no reliable D call. CDR3 length: 14 residues. Germline assignment: CDR1 MNHEY and CDR2 SMNVEV (reference sequence). V was trimmed by 6 bases and J by 3 bases, leaving 12 bases between them. CDR3 sequence: CASSSRGPNQPQHF. CDR3 bases: TGTGCCAGCAGCTCCCGAGGACCCAATCAGCCCCAGCATTTT.